The 8 T cell receptor beta chains below were found in one sample sequenced in a study of T cells in narcolepsy. Produced via immunoSEQ multiplex PCR; TCRdb's table is partial and in-frame only. Here the sample spans approximately 30,000 clones, around 80% being singletons. Sequencing input: memory (CD45RA-) CD4+ T cells from blood. Source of these receptors: a human donor in good health.

This clone was found a few times. The CDR3 DNA reads TGTGCCAGCAGCAGGACAGGGTCAGATACGCAGTATTTT. Translating it yields CASSRTGSDTQYF. The chain joins TRBV5-6 to TRBJ2-3; 8 bases are shared with TRBD1. The ends lost 4 bases at V and 4 bases at J; junction bases unmatched: 2. The CDR3 is 13 amino acids. Germline lookup yields CDR1 SGHDT and CDR2 YYEEEE.

A note on this clone: The germline gene is not matched at one end of the junction; a read error may be the cause. The chain has TRBV9 and TRBJ2-2, with D perhaps being TRBD1 or TRBD2 (5 bases each). CDR1 is SGDLS and CDR2 is YYNGEE in the germline V gene. The CDR3 runs 15 residues. CDR3 protein: CASSSETARTGEPFF. The CDR3 region has the DNA TGTGCCAGCAGCTCAGAGACAGCCCGCACCGGGGAGCCGTTTTTT.

A single count supports this clone. This chain connects TRBV6-5 to TRBJ2-3; TRBD1 matches at 8 bases. Germline CDR1 MNHEY, CDR2 SVGAGI. CDR3 size: 12 residues. V shed 4 bases and J 6 bases; nucleotides not matched to a gene: 0. Here the CDR3 reads CASSSGGDTQYF. The CDR3 nucleotides read TGTGCCAGCAGTTCAGGGGGCGATACGCAGTATTTT.

The CDR3 loop is CASSLGDRVYNEQFF. The CDR3 DNA sequence: TGTGCCAGCAGCCTTGGGGACAGGGTCTACAATGAGCAGTTCTTC. This chain joins TRBV11-1 and TRBJ2-1; 9 bases agree with TRBD1. Per germline, CDR1 SGHAT and CDR2 FQDESV (reference sequence). The CDR3 is 15 amino acids. V was clipped by 5 bases and J by 3 bases; unmatched bases: 5. Filled out from reference TRBV11-1 and TRBJ2-1, the complete variable domain reads EAEVAQSPRYKITEKSQAVAFWCDPISGHATLYWYRQILGQGPELLVQFQDESVVDDSQLPKDRFSAERLKGVDSTLKIQPAELGDSAMYLCASSLGDRVYNEQFFGPGTRLTVL.

The chain joins TRBV2 to TRBJ1-3; D is unresolved. CDR3 length: 13 residues. In germline, CDR1 is SNHLY, CDR2 FYNNEI. V was pared by 7 bases and J by 0 bases, with 7 bases between. The CDR3 sequence: CASNQRSGNTIYF. CDR3 nucleotide sequence: TGTGCCAGCAACCAGCGCTCTGGAAACACCATATATTTT. The whole variable domain, remainder taken from reference TRBV2 and TRBJ1-3, is EPEVTQTPSHQVTQMGQEVILRCVPISNHLYFYWYRQILGQKVEFLVSFYNNEISEKSEIFDDQFSVERPDGSNFTLKIRSTKLEDSAMYFCASNQRSGNTIYFGEGSWLTVV.

DNA of the CDR3: TGCGCCAGCAGCTTGGTTACAGGGAACACCGGGGAGCTGTTTTTT. It encodes CASSLVTGNTGELFF. This chain uses TRBV5-1 with TRBJ2-2; perhaps TRBD1 as D (5 bases). V lost 0 bases to trimming and J lost 1 base, with 7 bases between them. The germline gives CDR1 SGHRS, CDR2 YFSETQ. The CDR3 extends over 15 amino acids.

The chain recombines TRBV11-2 with TRBJ1-4; a weak D match, TRBD1 (6 bases). The CDR3 has 16 residues. CDR1 SGHAT and CDR2 FQNNGV come from the germline V gene. V was trimmed by 2 bases and J by 8 bases, leaving 18 bases between them. CDR3: CASSLKDSPWEEKLFF. For the CDR3, the DNA is TGTGCCAGCAGCTTAAAGGACAGTCCATGGGAAGAAAAACTGTTTTTT.

V usage is TRBV7-8 and J usage is TRBJ1-3, with D unclear. The CDR3 has 15 residues. V was shortened by 1 base and J by 0 bases, with 7 bases between the two germline ends. CDR1 and CDR2 (germline): SGHVS, FQNEAQ. This CDR3 reads CASSLETLSGNTIYF. CDR3 nucleotides: TGTGCCAGCAGCTTAGAGACCCTCTCTGGAAACACCATATATTTT.